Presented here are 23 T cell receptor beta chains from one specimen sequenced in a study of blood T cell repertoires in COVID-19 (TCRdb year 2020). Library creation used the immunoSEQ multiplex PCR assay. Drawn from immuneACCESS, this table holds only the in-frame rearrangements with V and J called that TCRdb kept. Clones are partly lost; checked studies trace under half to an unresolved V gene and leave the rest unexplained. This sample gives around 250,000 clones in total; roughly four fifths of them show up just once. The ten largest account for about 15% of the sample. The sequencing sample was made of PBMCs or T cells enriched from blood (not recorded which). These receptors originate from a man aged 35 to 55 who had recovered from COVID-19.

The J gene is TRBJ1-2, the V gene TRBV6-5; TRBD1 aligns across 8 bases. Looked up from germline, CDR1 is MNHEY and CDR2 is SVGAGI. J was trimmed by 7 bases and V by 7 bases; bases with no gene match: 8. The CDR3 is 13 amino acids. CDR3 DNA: TGTGCCAGCACTACAGGGGGGGTTACTGGCTACACCTTC. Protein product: CASTTGGVTGYTF.

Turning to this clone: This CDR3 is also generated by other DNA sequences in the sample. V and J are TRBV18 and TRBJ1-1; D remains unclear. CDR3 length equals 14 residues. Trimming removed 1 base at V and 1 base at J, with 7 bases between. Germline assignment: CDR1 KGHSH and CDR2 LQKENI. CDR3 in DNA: TGTGCCAGCTCACCACTGGCGGGGAACACTGAAGCTTTCTTT. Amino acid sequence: CASSPLAGNTEAFF. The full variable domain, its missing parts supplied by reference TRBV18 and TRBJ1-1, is NAGVMQNPRHLVRRRGQEARLRCSPMKGHSHVYWYRQLPEEGLKFMVYLQKENIIDESGMPKERFSAEFPKEGPSILRIQQVVRGDSAAYFCASSPLAGNTEAFFGQGTRLTVV.

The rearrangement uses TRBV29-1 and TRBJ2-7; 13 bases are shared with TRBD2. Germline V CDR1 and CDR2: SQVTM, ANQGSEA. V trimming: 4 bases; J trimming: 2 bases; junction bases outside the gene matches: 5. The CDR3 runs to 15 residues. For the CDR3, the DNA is TGCAGCGTTGTAGGGGGGACTAGCGGGGCCTACGAGCAGTACTTC. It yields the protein CSVVGGTSGAYEQYF.

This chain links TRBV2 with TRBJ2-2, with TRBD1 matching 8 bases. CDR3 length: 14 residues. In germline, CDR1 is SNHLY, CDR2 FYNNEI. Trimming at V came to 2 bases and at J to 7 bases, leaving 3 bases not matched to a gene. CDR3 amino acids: CASSEQGAGGELFF. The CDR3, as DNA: TGTGCCAGCAGTGAACAGGGGGCGGGCGGGGAGCTGTTTTTT. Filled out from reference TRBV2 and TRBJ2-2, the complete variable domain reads EPEVTQTPSHQVTQMGQEVILRCVPISNHLYFYWYRQILGQKVEFLVSFYNNEISEKSEIFDDQFSVERPDGSNFTLKIRSTKLEDSAMYFCASSEQGAGGELFFGEGSRLTVL.

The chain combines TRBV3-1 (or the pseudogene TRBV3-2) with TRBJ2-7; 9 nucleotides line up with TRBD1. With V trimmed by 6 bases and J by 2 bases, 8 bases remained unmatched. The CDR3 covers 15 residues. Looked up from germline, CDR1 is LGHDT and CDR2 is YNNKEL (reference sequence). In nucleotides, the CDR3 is TGTGCCAGCAGTTCGTGGGGGGACAGGGCCTACGAGCAGTACTTC. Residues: CASSSWGDRAYEQYF.

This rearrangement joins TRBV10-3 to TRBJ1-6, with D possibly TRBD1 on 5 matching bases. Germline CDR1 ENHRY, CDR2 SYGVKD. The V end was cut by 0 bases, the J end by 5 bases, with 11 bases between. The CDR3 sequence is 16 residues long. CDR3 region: CAISESNQGNNSPLHF. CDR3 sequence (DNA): TGTGCCATCAGTGAGTCGAACCAGGGCAATAATTCACCCCTCCACTTT.

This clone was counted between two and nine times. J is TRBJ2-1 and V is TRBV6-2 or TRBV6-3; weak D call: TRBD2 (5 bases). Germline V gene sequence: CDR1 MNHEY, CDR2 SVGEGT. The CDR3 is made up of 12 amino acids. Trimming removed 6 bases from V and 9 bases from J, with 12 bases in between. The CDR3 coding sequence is TGTGCCAGCAGCCGACCTGAGGGTGAGCAGTTCTTC. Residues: CASSRPEGEQFF.

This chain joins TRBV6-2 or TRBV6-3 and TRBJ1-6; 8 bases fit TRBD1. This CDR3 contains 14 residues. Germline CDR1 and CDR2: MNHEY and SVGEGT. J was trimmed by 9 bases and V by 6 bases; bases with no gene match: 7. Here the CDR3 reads CASSGQGGGSPLHF. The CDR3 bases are TGTGCCAGCAGCGGACAGGGCGGTGGTTCACCCCTCCACTTT.

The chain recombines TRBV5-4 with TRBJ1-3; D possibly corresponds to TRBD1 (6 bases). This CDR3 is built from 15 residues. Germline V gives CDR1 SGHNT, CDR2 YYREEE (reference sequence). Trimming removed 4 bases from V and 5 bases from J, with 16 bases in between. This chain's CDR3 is CASSPSSGTRNTIYF. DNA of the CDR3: TGTGCCAGCAGCCCCTCCTCGGGGACACGAAACACCATATATTTT.

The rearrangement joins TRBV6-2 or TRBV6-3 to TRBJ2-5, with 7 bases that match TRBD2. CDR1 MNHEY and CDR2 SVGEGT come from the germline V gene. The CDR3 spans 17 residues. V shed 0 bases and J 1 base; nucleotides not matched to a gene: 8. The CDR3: CASSYSSAGGGQETQYF. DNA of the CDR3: TGTGCCAGCAGTTACTCGAGCGCTGGGGGGGGCCAAGAGACCCAGTACTTC.

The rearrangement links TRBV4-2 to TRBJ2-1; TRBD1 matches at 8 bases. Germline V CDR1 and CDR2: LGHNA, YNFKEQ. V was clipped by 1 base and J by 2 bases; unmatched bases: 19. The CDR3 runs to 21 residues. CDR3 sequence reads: CASSQAQVMTGVLPAYNEQFF. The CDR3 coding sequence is TGTGCCAGCAGCCAAGCCCAAGTGATGACAGGGGTCCTCCCCGCCTACAATGAGCAGTTCTTC.

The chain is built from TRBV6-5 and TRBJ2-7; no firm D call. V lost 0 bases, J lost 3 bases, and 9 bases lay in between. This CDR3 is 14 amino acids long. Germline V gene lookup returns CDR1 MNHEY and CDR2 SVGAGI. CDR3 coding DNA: TGTGCCAGCAGTTACTCTGGAGTGAGCTACGAGCAGTACTTC. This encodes CASSYSGVSYEQYF.

Here the CDR3 reads CASSPQLAGAFYNEQFF. The CDR3 nucleotides read TGTGCCAGCAGCCCTCAACTAGCGGGGGCATTCTACAATGAGCAGTTCTTC. V and J are TRBV7-8 and TRBJ2-1; 11 bases fit TRBD2. The CDR3 loop spans 17 amino acids. V was pared by 5 bases and J by 3 bases, with 9 bases of the junction left unmatched. Germline V gene lookup returns CDR1 SGHVS and CDR2 FQNEAQ.

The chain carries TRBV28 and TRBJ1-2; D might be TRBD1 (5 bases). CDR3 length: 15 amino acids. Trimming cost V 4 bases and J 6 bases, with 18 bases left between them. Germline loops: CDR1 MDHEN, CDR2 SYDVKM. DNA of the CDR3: TGTGCCAGCAGTTCCCCCGCGGCAGGGAGGGATGGCTACACCTTC. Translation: CASSSPAAGRDGYTF.

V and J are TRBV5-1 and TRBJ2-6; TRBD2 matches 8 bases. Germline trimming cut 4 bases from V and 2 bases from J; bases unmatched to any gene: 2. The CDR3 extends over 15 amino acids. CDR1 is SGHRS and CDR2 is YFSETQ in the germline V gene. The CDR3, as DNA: TGCGCCAGCAGCCCGGGGGGGGCTGGGGCCAACGTCCTGACTTTC. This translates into CASSPGGAGANVLTF.

CDR3 in DNA: TGTGCCAGCAGTTTAGTCCAGGTGGCAGCTTTCTTT. Protein sequence: CASSLVQVAAFF. The rearrangement joins TRBV12-3 or TRBV12-4 to TRBJ1-1, with D hard to call. The CDR3 has 12 amino acids. V shed 1 base and J shed 10 bases, with 10 bases lying between them.

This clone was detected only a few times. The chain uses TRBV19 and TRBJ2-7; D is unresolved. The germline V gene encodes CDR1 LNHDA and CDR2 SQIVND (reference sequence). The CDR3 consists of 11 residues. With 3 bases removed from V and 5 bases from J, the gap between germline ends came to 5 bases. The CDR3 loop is CASSISNEQYF. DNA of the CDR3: TGTGCCAGTAGTATTAGTAACGAGCAGTACTTC.

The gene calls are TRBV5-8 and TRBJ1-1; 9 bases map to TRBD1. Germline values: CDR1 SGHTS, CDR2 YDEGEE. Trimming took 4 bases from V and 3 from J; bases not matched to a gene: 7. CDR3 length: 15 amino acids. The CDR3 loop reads CASSLRTGEDTEAFF. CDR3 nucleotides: TGTGCCAGCAGCCTCAGGACAGGGGAGGACACTGAAGCTTTCTTT.

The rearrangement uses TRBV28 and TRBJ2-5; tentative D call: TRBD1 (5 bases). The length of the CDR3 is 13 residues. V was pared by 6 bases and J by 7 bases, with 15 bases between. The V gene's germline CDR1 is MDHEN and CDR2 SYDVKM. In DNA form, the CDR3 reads TGTGCCAGCAGCCTGAGGACACTGGGGACCCAGTACTTC. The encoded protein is CASSLRTLGTQYF.

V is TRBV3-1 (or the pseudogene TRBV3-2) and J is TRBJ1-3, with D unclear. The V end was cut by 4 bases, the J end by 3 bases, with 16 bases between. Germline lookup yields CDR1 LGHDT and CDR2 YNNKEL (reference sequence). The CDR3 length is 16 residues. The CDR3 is CASSLQAGYGGNTIYF. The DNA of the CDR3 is TGTGCCAGCAGCCTCCAAGCAGGCTATGGTGGAAACACCATATATTTT.

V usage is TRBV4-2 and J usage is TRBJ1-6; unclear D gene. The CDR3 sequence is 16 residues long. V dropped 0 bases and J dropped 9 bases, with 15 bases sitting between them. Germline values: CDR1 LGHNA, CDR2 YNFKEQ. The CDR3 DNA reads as TGTGCCAGCAGCCAAGAAACAGCGGGAGGAGGTTCACCCCTCCACTTT. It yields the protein CASSQETAGGGSPLHF.

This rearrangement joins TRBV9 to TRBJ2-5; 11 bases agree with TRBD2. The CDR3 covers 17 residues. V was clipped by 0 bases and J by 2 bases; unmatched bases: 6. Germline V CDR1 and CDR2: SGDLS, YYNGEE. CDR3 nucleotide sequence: TGTGCCAGCAGCGTAGGCTCTAGCGGGAGGATTCAAGAGACCCAGTACTTC. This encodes CASSVGSSGRIQETQYF.

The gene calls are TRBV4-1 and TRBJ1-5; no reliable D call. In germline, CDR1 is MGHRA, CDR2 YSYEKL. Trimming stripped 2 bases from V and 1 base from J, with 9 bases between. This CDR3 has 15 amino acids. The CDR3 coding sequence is TGCGCCAGCAGCCAATACGGAGGGAGCAATCAGCCCCAGCATTTT. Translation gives CASSQYGGSNQPQHF.